This T cell receptor (beta chain) was captured in a study of T cells in Graves' hyperthyroidism and ophthalmopathy (dated by TCRdb to between 2018 and 2020). For the wider study: Peripheral blood samples were taken at the time of initial diagnosis, prior to any treatment. A discovery cohort of around 100 patients, 43 with Graves' ophthalmopathy and under 60 with stable Graves' hyperthyroidism, was used to find distinguishing TCR V-J signatures. In addition, the study compared T-cell repertoires in thyroid tissue and in blood from roughly six Graves' hyperthyroidism patients. For training and testing, the 100 or so patients in the discovery cohort were randomly divided in a 7:3 ratio. After sampling, hyperthyroidism patients received methimazole starting at 30 mg daily, and ophthalmopathy patients received high-dose intravenous methylprednisolone. According to the paper, TCR Vbeta CDR3 sequencing was carried out on 120 to 150 peripheral blood samples, which came from under 50 ophthalmopathy, approximately 78 hyperthyroidism and about 17 progressor patients. An independent validation cohort of under 20 hyperthyroidism patients and more than 15 patients who later progressed to ophthalmopathy tested prospective prediction of ophthalmopathy. Broad study findings and their caveats: Sample size was not statistically predetermined, and investigators were not blinded to group allocation. Most expanded thyroid clonotypes (frequency above 0.001) were also found in blood, which suggests that blood repertoires may mirror thyroid immune responses. In validation, the model predicted progression to ophthalmopathy a median of about 6 months before onset, with about 70% sensitivity and nearly 75% specificity. A model built on a 13 V-J signature distinguished ophthalmopathy from stable hyperthyroidism, reaching about 89% sensitivity and about 81% specificity in cross-validation and 80%/75% in testing.

From the germline V gene, CDR1 is MDHEN and CDR2 is SYDVKM. The cysteine opens and the phenylalanine closes a CDR3 of 15 amino acids. The entry retains the CDR3 DNA only, 45 bases that are in frame from base 1. V loses 6 bases at its end and J loses 7 bases; junction bases beyond the gene matches: 10. At least ten counts were recorded for this clonotype. Its antigen remains unidentified. It has no much larger one-base neighbor in the sample; base qualities were not kept. The TCR beta CDR3 regions were amplified from the RNA transcripts. A first-round RT-PCR of the TCR CDR3 used the HTBI primer set with the Qiagen OneStep RT-PCR kit. Libraries were constructed in a second round of multiplex PCR, after which size selection and purification were carried out. Paired-end sequencing of the libraries was performed with 100 bp reads on an Illumina HiSeq2000. In the source study's methods: SOAPnuke was used to process the raw data, with reads discarded if the reads contained adapters or uncalled bases, had a mean Phred below 15, or lacked an exact constant-primer or identifier match. High-quality paired reads were merged with COPE v1.2.5, and unique nucleotide sequences were defined as clonotypes. MiTCR v1.1 was used to align clonotypes to the IMGT TRBV, TRBD and TRBJ reference segments. Analysis was restricted to V-J combinations with a frequency above 0.0001, which covered over 98% of repertoires. The TCS score was defined as the ratio of F50 (clonal expansion) to E x V (chaos), calculated using BLOSUM62-based TCRdist between CDR3 peptides within each V-J. Welch's t-statistics and random forest reduced around 550 V-J features to about 12, which were used in a naive Bayes classifier (R e1071). In-frame beta chains were kept once TCRdb had trimmed the public reads at Q25 with fastp and called clones with MiXCR. For every CDR3 protein sequence, its rows merge into one entry that carries the most common genes and DNA. TCRdb assigned the V and J calls; the authors' analysis was not used. Present in this sample are around 600,000 distinct CDR3 sequences, around 15% of which were seen just once. The leading ten clones occupy around an eighth of the sample.

Ophthalmopathy patients had moderately to severely active disease, with a Clinical Activity Score of 3 or more, a NOSPECS grade of 4 or more, and a disease duration of less than 3 months. The study excluded patients with uncontrolled infections, other autoimmune diseases, pregnancy or lactation. Diagnoses were based on clinical symptoms, serum thyroxine and TRAb, thyroid ultrasound and orbital computed tomography. Ficoll-Paque density gradient centrifugation was used to isolate PBMCs from about 10 ml of fresh peripheral blood. Total RNA was extracted with Trizol reagent, and quality was checked on an Agilent 2100 Bioanalyzer.

Sequenced sample: blood. The chain links TRBV28 with TRBJ2-1, with TRBD2 identical over 9 junction bases. The TCR sequence derives from a woman aged 45-65 years with Graves' ophthalmopathy. The DNA is TGTGCCAGCAGCGAACTAGCGGGCGCCCGGAATGAGCAGTTCTTC. Translated, this is CASSELAGARNEQFF.